The 17 T cell receptor beta chains in this list originate from one sample, sequenced in a study of T cells after yellow fever vaccination. TCRdb reprocessed the 5' RACE reads with MiXCR, giving one entry per CDR3 protein. Here the sample spans about 580,000 distinct CDR3 sequences, around a sixth being singletons. This material consisted of PBMCs, taken around 5 days after the first yellow fever vaccination. The receptors stem from a man aged 18 to 30 who received the YFV17D yellow fever vaccine.

V and J are TRBV18 and TRBJ2-7; D may be TRBD2 (5 bases). From germline, CDR1 is KGHSH and CDR2 LQKENI. V lost 10 bases and J lost 5, with 18 bases in between. This CDR3 contains 13 residues. The CDR3: CATQEGAIDEQYF. The CDR3 DNA reads TGTGCCACTCAAGAGGGAGCCATCGACGAGCAGTACTTC.

This rearrangement joins TRBV4-3 to TRBJ2-2; D uncertain. V was pared by 6 bases and J by 0 bases, with 11 bases between. CDR1 and CDR2 from the germline V gene are LGHNA and YSLEER. CDR3 length equals 15 residues. The CDR3 loop reads CASRPDRANTGELFF. CDR3 bases: TGCGCCAGCAGACCGGACCGTGCGAACACCGGGGAGCTGTTTTTT.

With regard to this clonotype: A junction boundary mismatches the germline segment, possibly from a read error. This rearrangement joins TRBV13 to TRBJ2-7; D possibly corresponds to TRBD1 (5 bases). The CDR3 length is 15 residues. Germline V gene lookup returns CDR1 PRHDT and CDR2 FYEKMQ (reference sequence). The CDR3 coding sequence is TGTGCCATCAGCCAGACAGACTCAAGCTCCTACGAGCAGTACTTC. Protein sequence: CAISQTDSSSYEQYF.

This sequence joins TRBV5-1 and TRBJ1-5, with D unresolved. This CDR3 spans 16 amino acids. Per the germline V gene, CDR1 is SGHRS and CDR2 is YFSETQ. The V end was cut by 0 bases, the J end by 1 base, with 11 bases between. This CDR3 is CASSLEALGSNQPQHF. The DNA of the CDR3 is TGCGCCAGCAGCTTGGAGGCCCTGGGGAGCAATCAGCCCCAGCATTTT.

The chain couples TRBV24-1 to TRBJ1-1; 7 bases are shared with TRBD1. Germline V gene lookup returns CDR1 KGHDR and CDR2 SFDVKD. This CDR3 spans 13 amino acids. Trimming cost V 7 bases and J 3 bases; bases outside gene matches: 4. CDR3 bases: TGTGCCACCAGGGGACAGCTAGACACTGAAGCTTTCTTT. The encoded protein is CATRGQLDTEAFF.

The chain combines TRBV6-5 with TRBJ2-5; D gene ambiguous. The CDR3 is 15 amino acids. Trimming shortened V by 0 bases and J by 5 bases, and 13 bases separated the two germline ends. CDR1 MNHEY and CDR2 SVGAGI come from the germline V gene. The CDR3 bases are TGTGCCAGCAGTTACTCGGCCAGCTCGTTCGAGACCCAGTACTTC. This encodes CASSYSASSFETQYF.

This clonotype was recorded at least ten times. V gene TRBV7-6 combines with J gene TRBJ2-2, with unresolved D. Trimming took 1 base from V and 7 from J, leaving 7 bases between them. CDR1 is SGHVS and CDR2 is FNYEAQ in the germline V gene. This CDR3 has 13 residues. CDR3 residues: CASSLGWSGELFF. For the CDR3, the DNA is TGTGCCAGCAGCTTAGGGTGGAGCGGGGAGCTGTTTTTT.

This clonotype was counted between two and nine times. Sequence at one end of the junction differs from germline and may be a read error. The rearrangement uses TRBV6-1 and TRBJ2-1, with 14 bases fitting TRBD2. Germline V gene data show CDR1 as MNHNS and CDR2 as SASEGT. CDR3 length: 14 amino acids. For the CDR3, the DNA is TGCGCTGGGGGACTAGCGGGGGAGAACAATGAGCAGTTCTTC. Translating it yields CAGGLAGENNEQFF.

Only a few counts were recorded for this clonotype. This rearrangement joins TRBV5-1 to TRBJ2-7; possibly TRBD1 for D (5 bases). CDR3 length: 14 residues. Trimming removed 4 bases at V and 2 bases at J, with 13 bases between. Per the germline V gene, CDR1 is SGHRS and CDR2 is YFSETQ. CDR3 bases: TGCGCCAGCAGCCCGGGCCCAGGGACCTACGAGCAGTACGTC. As protein: CASSPGPGTYEQYV.

This clonotype was recorded a few times. The chain uses TRBV7-2 and TRBJ1-2; D is possibly TRBD1 (6 bases). Looked up from germline, CDR1 is SGHTA and CDR2 is FQGNSA. CDR3 length: 14 residues. V was trimmed by 8 bases and J by 7 bases, leaving 20 bases between them. CDR3 DNA sequence: TGTGCCAGCTTGTGGGGGCAGGGCAGCTCTGGCTACACCTTC. This codes for CASLWGQGSSGYTF.

The chain couples TRBV5-1 to TRBJ2-3; D not certain. V lost 5 bases to trimming and J lost 0 bases, with 13 bases between them. The CDR3 consists of 15 residues. CDR1 and CDR2 from the germline V gene are SGHRS and YFSETQ. CDR3 residues: CASRTSIASTDTQYF. CDR3 DNA sequence: TGCGCCAGCAGAACGTCCATCGCTAGCACAGATACGCAGTATTTT.

This clonotype was seen ten or more times. V is TRBV29-1 and J is TRBJ2-3; 10 nucleotides align to TRBD2. V was pared by 2 bases and J by 5 bases, with 7 bases of the junction left unmatched. This CDR3 has 15 amino acids. The V gene's germline CDR1 is SQVTM and CDR2 ANQGSEA. For the CDR3, the DNA is TGCAGCGTTGAACTGCCTAGCGGGGGTTTAGATACGCAGTATTTT. Its translation is CSVELPSGGLDTQYF.

V is TRBV5-1 and J is TRBJ2-7, with 10 bases identical to TRBD1. After removal of 0 bases from V and 4 bases from J, the junction contained 4 bases not matched to a gene. The CDR3 contains 15 residues. The germline V gene encodes CDR1 SGHRS and CDR2 YFSETQ. CDR3 sequence (DNA): TGCGCCAGCAGCTTGGAGACAGGGGGCGAATACGAGCAGTACTTC. Protein sequence: CASSLETGGEYEQYF.

J is TRBJ2-7 and V is TRBV6-2 or TRBV6-3; the D is unclear. CDR1 is MNHEY and CDR2 is SVGEGT in the germline V gene. The CDR3 runs 12 residues. Trimming took off 3 bases at V and 5 bases at J, with 8 bases between the two ends. The CDR3 loop reads CASSYRVHEQYF. As DNA, the CDR3 is TGTGCCAGCAGTTATCGGGTCCACGAGCAGTACTTC.

CDR3 region: CASILPGNPNTEAFF. CDR3 nucleotide sequence: TGTGCCAGCATCCTACCAGGGAACCCGAACACTGAAGCTTTCTTT. The J gene is TRBJ1-1, the V gene TRBV5-4, with D possibly matching TRBD1 (5 bases). Germline CDR1 SGHNT, CDR2 YYREEE (reference sequence). The V and J ends lost 6 bases and 1 base respectively, with 16 bases between them. This CDR3 has 15 amino acids.

This chain uses TRBV7-9 with TRBJ2-7; D is ambiguous. The CDR3 has 14 amino acids. Germline lookup yields CDR1 SEHNR and CDR2 FQNEAQ (reference sequence). Trimming stripped 4 bases from V and 2 bases from J, with 12 bases between. CDR3 in amino acids: CASSSMDGAYEQYF. In DNA, the CDR3 is TGTGCCAGCAGCTCTATGGACGGCGCCTACGAGCAGTACTTC.

The DNA of the CDR3 is TGCAGCTTCCTCCGGAACTATGGCTACACCTTC. Its protein is CSFLRNYGYTF. This chain connects TRBV29-1 to TRBJ1-2; D gene unclear. Per the germline V gene, CDR1 is SQVTM and CDR2 is ANQGSEA. V lost 8 bases to trimming and J lost 2 bases, with 9 bases between them. This CDR3 spans 11 amino acids.